One sample yielded the 17 T cell receptor beta chains listed below, sequenced in a study of breast tumors, draining lymph nodes, adjacent tissues. TCRdb re-called the multiplex PCR reads through MiXCR, storing one row per CDR3 protein. The table records tens of thousands of distinct CDR3 sequences, approximately 54% of them present only once. The sample taken for sequencing was breast tumor tissue. These receptors were taken from a female donor with breast cancer. Some clones in this sample may be carry-over from other donors' samples.

The chain recombines TRBV7-6 with TRBJ1-5, with 7 bases fitting TRBD1. With V trimmed by 0 bases and J by 3 bases, 8 bases remained unmatched. Germline lookup yields CDR1 SGHVS and CDR2 FNYEAQ. This CDR3 is 17 amino acids long. The DNA of the CDR3 is TGTGCCAGCAGCTTAGCGGGGGGGGACAGCCTCAATCAGCCCCAGCATTTT. This codes for CASSLAGGDSLNQPQHF.

Here the CDR3 DNA reads TGTGCCACCAGTGATTTTCGGGAGACCCAGTACTTC. Translated, it gives CATSDFRETQYF. The V call is TRBV24-1, the J call TRBJ2-5; no definite D call. V dropped 1 base and J dropped 5 bases, with 4 bases sitting between them. Germline assignment: CDR1 KGHDR and CDR2 SFDVKD. This CDR3 comprises 12 residues.

J is TRBJ2-2 and V is TRBV15, with 15 bases lining up with TRBD2. Germline V gene sequence: CDR1 LNHNV, CDR2 YYDKDF (reference sequence). There are 19 residues in the CDR3. After removal of 0 bases from V and 0 bases from J, the junction contained 2 bases not matched to a gene. CDR3 DNA: TGTGCCACCAGCAGAGATCGGACTAGCGGGGGGGCGAACACCGGGGAGCTGTTTTTT. It encodes CATSRDRTSGGANTGELFF.

V gene TRBV24-1 combines with J gene TRBJ2-2, with a weak D call TRBD1 (5 bases). V was pared by 0 bases and J by 4 bases, with 8 bases between. Germline V gene lookup returns CDR1 KGHDR and CDR2 SFDVKD. The CDR3 is 15 amino acids. CDR3 sequence reads: CATSDLGQGTGELFF. The CDR3 coding sequence is TGTGCCACCAGTGATTTGGGGCAGGGCACCGGGGAGCTGTTTTTT.

The chain has TRBV13 and TRBJ1-3; the match to TRBD1 covers 8 bases. The germline V gene encodes CDR1 PRHDT and CDR2 FYEKMQ (reference sequence). CDR3 size: 16 residues. V shed 5 bases, J shed 4 bases, and the junction held 10 bases outside the gene matches. The CDR3 loop reads CASSPPGQGGGNTIYF. CDR3 DNA: TGTGCCAGCAGCCCACCTGGACAGGGCGGGGGAAACACCATATATTTT.

V gene TRBV4-1 combines with J gene TRBJ2-1; maybe TRBD1 (6 bases). CDR3 length: 13 amino acids. Trimming shortened V by 3 bases and J by 10 bases, and 13 bases separated the two germline ends. The germline CDR1 and CDR2 sequences are MGHRA and YSYEKL. The CDR3 is CASSQGRQAEQFF. The CDR3 DNA reads TGCGCCAGCAGCCAGGGTAGACAGGCCGAGCAGTTCTTC.

For this clonotype: A read error may produce the germline difference seen at one junction end. J is TRBJ2-1 and V is TRBV2, with 8 bases fitting TRBD2. This CDR3 is 14 amino acids long. Germline values: CDR1 SNHLY, CDR2 FYNNEI. For the CDR3, the DNA is TGTGCCAGTAAGCGGGGGCCTTCCTGCAATGAGCAGTTCTTC. Protein: CASKRGPSCNEQFF.

The genes are TRBV20-1 and TRBJ2-3; D might be TRBD1 (5 bases). The CDR3 extends over 13 amino acids. Germline CDR1 DFQATT, CDR2 SNEGSKA (reference sequence). V was trimmed by 7 bases and J by 4 bases, leaving 15 bases between them. The CDR3 region has the DNA TGCAGTGGAGCGCAGGGAAGCCCAGATACGCAGTATTTT. Its protein product is CSGAQGSPDTQYF.

The rearrangement uses TRBV5-1 and TRBJ2-7, with a tentative D call TRBD1 (6 bases). The germline V gene encodes CDR1 SGHRS and CDR2 YFSETQ. This CDR3 spans 13 amino acids. Trimming cost V 0 bases and J 9 bases, with 13 bases left between them. For the CDR3, the DNA is TGCGCCAGCAGCTTGGTACAGGGCCGAGGGCAGTACTTC. Residues: CASSLVQGRGQYF.

There are many counts of this clonotype. The J gene is TRBJ2-1, the V gene TRBV7-2; TRBD2 matches at 11 bases. V gave up 5 bases and J gave up 7 bases; unmatched junction bases: 13. Per the germline V gene, CDR1 is SGHTA and CDR2 is FQGNSA. CDR3 size: 17 residues. CDR3 sequence: CASSRDLISGRDNEQFF. The CDR3 nucleotides read TGTGCCAGCAGCCGAGACTTGATTAGCGGGAGGGATAATGAGCAGTTCTTC.

This sequence joins TRBV7-9 and TRBJ2-7; 7 bases agree with TRBD2. CDR3 length: 12 amino acids. Germline assignment: CDR1 SEHNR and CDR2 FQNEAQ (reference sequence). V gave up 1 base and J gave up 10 bases; unmatched junction bases: 4. The CDR3 protein is CASSLGLADQYF. The DNA for the CDR3 is TGTGCCAGCAGCTTAGGACTAGCAGACCAGTACTTC.

V is TRBV30 and J is TRBJ1-3; tentatively, D is TRBD1 (6 bases). The CDR3 loop spans 20 amino acids. Between the trimmed V and J ends, which lost 5 bases and 2 bases, there was a span of 31 bases. Germline-derived CDR1 and CDR2 are GTSNPN and SVGIG (reference sequence). As DNA, the CDR3 is TGTGCCTGGGGGGGGAATATCGGATCGGACAGCCAAGGACCTGGAAACACCATATATTTT. Amino acid sequence: CAWGGNIGSDSQGPGNTIYF.

This clonotype was recorded once. The V call is TRBV20-1, the J call TRBJ2-6; no clear D gene. Deletions cut 7 bases from V and 0 bases from J, with 16 bases between. In germline, CDR1 is DFQATT, CDR2 SNEGSKA (reference sequence). This CDR3 region has 16 residues. The CDR3 here is CSGVDQPGSGANVLTF. The CDR3 region has the DNA TGCAGTGGTGTAGATCAGCCGGGCTCTGGGGCCAACGTCCTGACTTTC.

This chain links TRBV9 with TRBJ1-5; no clear D gene. There are 17 residues in the CDR3. Trimming removed 4 bases at V and 5 bases at J, with 22 bases between. Germline lookup yields CDR1 SGDLS and CDR2 YYNGEE. The CDR3 DNA reads as TGTGCCAGCAGCCCTTTTCTGGCGGGAGCCGGGGATCAGCCCCAGCATTTT. Its translation: CASSPFLAGAGDQPQHF.

There are a few counts of this clonotype. J is TRBJ1-6 and V is TRBV2; TRBD1 matches 8 bases. The V gene end was trimmed by 6 bases and the J gene end by 7 bases; junction bases not matched to a gene: 11. The CDR3 runs 16 residues. Germline lookup yields CDR1 SNHLY and CDR2 FYNNEI. The CDR3 nucleotides read TGTGCCAGCAGCCTAGCCGGGACAGGAGCCAATTCACCCCTCCACTTT. This translates into CASSLAGTGANSPLHF.

CDR3 loop: CASSQEIVATDNEQFF. As DNA, the CDR3 is TGTGCCAGCAGCCAAGAAATTGTTGCTACTGACAATGAGCAGTTCTTC. The chain employs TRBV4-2 and TRBJ2-1, with D unresolved. V lost 0 bases to trimming and J lost 5 bases, with 14 bases between them. CDR3 length: 16 amino acids. CDR1 LGHNA and CDR2 YNFKEQ come from the germline V gene.

This rearrangement joins TRBV20-1 to TRBJ2-7, with 9 nucleotides matching TRBD2. In germline, CDR1 is DFQATT, CDR2 SNEGSKA (reference sequence). With V trimmed by 4 bases and J by 4 bases, 5 bases remained unmatched. The CDR3 contains 13 residues. The CDR3 reads CSANFLAGYEQYF. The CDR3 DNA follows: TGCAGTGCTAACTTCCTAGCGGGATACGAGCAGTACTTC.